Sequencing of this T cell receptor beta chain was carried out in a study of blood T cell repertoires in COVID-19. Only one count was recorded for this clone. TCRdb's copy holds only in-frame clones and misses some; the assay was immunoSEQ multiplex PCR. The repertoire holds 400,000 or so clones, with about 87% as singletons. Sequences were obtained from peripheral blood. The clonotype was recovered from a man between 18 and 35 years old with COVID-19, enrolled during active disease.

The CDR3 region is CASSKVRGEQYF. The CDR3 nucleotides read TGTGCCAGCAGCAAAGTGAGAGGCGAGCAGTACTTC. The chain uses TRBV21-1 and TRBJ2-7; the table's D call, TRBD2, has no DNA check behind it. TRBV21-1 is described as a pseudogene. CDR3 length: 12 amino acids.